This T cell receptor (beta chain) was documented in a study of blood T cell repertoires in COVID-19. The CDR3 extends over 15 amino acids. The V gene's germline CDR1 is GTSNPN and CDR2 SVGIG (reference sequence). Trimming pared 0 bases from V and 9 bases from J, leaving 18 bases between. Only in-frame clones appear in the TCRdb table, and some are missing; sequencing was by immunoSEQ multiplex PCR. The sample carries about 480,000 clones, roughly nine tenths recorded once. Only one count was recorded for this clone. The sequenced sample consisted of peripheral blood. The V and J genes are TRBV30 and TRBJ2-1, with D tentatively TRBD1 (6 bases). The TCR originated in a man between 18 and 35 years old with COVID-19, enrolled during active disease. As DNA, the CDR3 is TGTGCCTGGAGTGTAGTCCCGCATGGGGGCAGTGAGCAGTTCTTC. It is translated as CAWSVVPHGGSEQFF.